The clone carrying this T cell receptor (beta chain) was observed many times. As yet, its antigen is unknown. The source of the sample is a study of spatial heterogeneity in lung cancer. Turning to the study itself: Across tumor regions, counts of TCR transcripts showed a strong correlation with a T cell module score derived from matched bulk RNA-seq.

Germline loops: CDR1 MNHEY, CDR2 SMNVEV (reference sequence). The CDR3 is 12 amino acids. With 8 bases removed from V and 3 bases from J, the gap between germline ends came to 11 bases. Study-level results: Mutation counts in tumors were tracked by counts of expanded intratumoral alpha and beta TCRs.

Time point meaning: sample taken at primary tumor resection. Whole RNA, which was extracted from tumor, nontumor lung tissue or frozen PBMC, was sequenced without any cell sorting. Each CDR3 protein gets one entry after TCRdb re-called the 5' RACE reads with MiXCR. The table has around 6,400 distinct CDR3 sequences, about 6.7% seen once; the top ten hold roughly 12%. Here the sequenced sample was lung tumor tissue, taken at surgery. This TCR was recovered from a male donor with early-stage non-small cell lung cancer. V usage is TRBV27 and J usage is TRBJ2-7; a weak D match, TRBD1 (5 bases). The CDR3 region has the DNA TGTGCCAGCCTGGGCAGGGACTACGAGCAGTACTTC. Amino acids: CASLGRDYEQYF.